This note documents a single T cell receptor (beta chain) sequence. This entry comes from a study of beta chain features in type 1 diabetes. Expressed TCRB transcripts were sequenced because the entire RNA isolate underwent reverse transcription. Some clones are missing from TCRdb's copy, which holds only in-frame ones; the method was immunoSEQ multiplex PCR. Among roughly 40,000 clones listed, around 48% were seen once. Germline values: CDR1 SGHNT, CDR2 YYREEE (reference sequence). This CDR3 contains 13 residues. Trimming removed 4 bases from V and 4 bases from J, with 10 bases in between. Via CD45RO/CCR7/CD25/CD127/CD95/CD27, cells of the CD4+ naive, central memory, regulatory and stem cell-like memory subsets were sorted.

The chain combines TRBV5-4 with TRBJ2-3, with D possibly TRBD2 on 6 matching bases. This TCR was recovered from a woman in her late teens or twenties in good health. What was sequenced was central memory CD4+ T cells from blood. For the CDR3, the DNA is TGTGCCAGCAGCCCCTCTAGCGCAGATACGCAGTATTTT. Amino acids: CASSPSSADTQYF.